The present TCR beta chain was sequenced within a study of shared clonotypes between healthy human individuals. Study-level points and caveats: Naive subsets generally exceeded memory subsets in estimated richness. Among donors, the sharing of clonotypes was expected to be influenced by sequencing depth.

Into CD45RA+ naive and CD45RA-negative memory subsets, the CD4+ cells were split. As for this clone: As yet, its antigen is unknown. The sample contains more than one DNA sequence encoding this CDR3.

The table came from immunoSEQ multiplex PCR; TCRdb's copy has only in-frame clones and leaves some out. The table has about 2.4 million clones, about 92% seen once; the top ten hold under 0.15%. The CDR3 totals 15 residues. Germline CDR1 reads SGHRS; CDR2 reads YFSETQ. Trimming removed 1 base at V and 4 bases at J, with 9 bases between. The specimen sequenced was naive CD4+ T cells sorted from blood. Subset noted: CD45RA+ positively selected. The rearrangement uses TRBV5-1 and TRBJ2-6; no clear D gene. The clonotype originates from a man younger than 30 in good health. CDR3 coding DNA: TGCGCCAGCAGCTTGACCGGGTCAGGGGCCAACGTCCTGACTTTC. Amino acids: CASSLTGSGANVLTF.